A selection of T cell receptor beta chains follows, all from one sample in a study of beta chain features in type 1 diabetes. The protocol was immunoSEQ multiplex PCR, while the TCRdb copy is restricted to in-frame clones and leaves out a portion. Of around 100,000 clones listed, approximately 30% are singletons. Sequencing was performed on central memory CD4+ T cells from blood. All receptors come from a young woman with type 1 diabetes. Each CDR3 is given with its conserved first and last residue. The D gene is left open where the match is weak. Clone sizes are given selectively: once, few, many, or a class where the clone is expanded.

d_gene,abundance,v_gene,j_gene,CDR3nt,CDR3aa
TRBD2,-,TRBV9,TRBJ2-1,TGTGCCAGCAGCGTAGGCCTAGCGGGATACAATGAGCAGTTCTTC,CASSVGLAGYNEQFF
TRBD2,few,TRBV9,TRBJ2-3,TGTGCCAGCAGCCCCCGGACTAGCGGCAGCACAGATACGCAGTATTTT,CASSPRTSGSTDTQYF
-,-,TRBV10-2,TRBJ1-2,TGCGCCAGCAGTGAGTCGCGAGGGATGGAGGGCTACACCTTC,CASSESRGMEGYTF
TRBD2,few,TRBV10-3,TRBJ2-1,TGTGCCATCAATAGACTAGCGGGGGACAATGAGCAGTTCTTC,CAINRLAGDNEQFF
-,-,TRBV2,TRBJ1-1,TGTGCCAGCAGAAAGGACACGTTCGTGAACACTGAAGCTTTCTTT,CASRKDTFVNTEAFF
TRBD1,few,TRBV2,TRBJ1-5,TGTGCCAGCAGCGGGGACAGGGTTGGGCCCCAGCATTTT,CASSGDRVGPQHF
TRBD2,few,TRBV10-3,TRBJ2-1,TGTGCCATCAGGGGAGCGGGGAATGAGCAGTTCTTC,CAIRGAGNEQFF
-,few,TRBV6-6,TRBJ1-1,TGTGCCAGCAGTTACTCTAAGAACACTGAAGCTTTCTTT,CASSYSKNTEAFF
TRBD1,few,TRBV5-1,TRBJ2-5,TGCGCCAGCAGCGTGATCGGGACAGGACAAGAGACCCAGTACTTC,CASSVIGTGQETQYF
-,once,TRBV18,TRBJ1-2,TGTGCCAGCTCACCCTCGACAGAGGGGGAAGGCTACACCTTC,CASSPSTEGEGYTF
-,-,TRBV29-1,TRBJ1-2,TGCAGCGTTGACGGTCTACCCACCTTC,CSVDGLPTF
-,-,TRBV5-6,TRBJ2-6,TGTGCCAGCAGCTTGTTTCTGAGAACTCTGTCGGGGGCCAACGTCCTGACTTTC,CASSLFLRTLSGANVLTF
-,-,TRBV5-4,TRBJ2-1,TGTGCCAGCAGCCTCCGGGGGACAGGGGTAAGGGCGGGAGGGGCTGGGCAGTTCTTC,CASSLRGTGVRAGGAGQFF
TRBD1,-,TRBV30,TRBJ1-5,TGTGCCTGGAGTACCGGGACAGGGGGCAATCAGCCCCAGCATTTT,CAWSTGTGGNQPQHF
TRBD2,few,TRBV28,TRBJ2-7,TGTGCCAGCAGTACCCCTAGCGGGAGTTCCTACGAGCAGTACTTC,CASSTPSGSSYEQYF
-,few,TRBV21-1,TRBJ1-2,TGTGCCAGCAGCAAAACGGCGGGACTCGGTGGCTACACCTTC,CASSKTAGLGGYTF
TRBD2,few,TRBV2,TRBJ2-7,TGTGCCAGCAGCAGACTAGCGGGACTCTACGAGCAGTACTTC,CASSRLAGLYEQYF
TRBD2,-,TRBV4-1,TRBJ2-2,TGCGCCAGCAGATCCCCGGGACTAGCGGGAGGGCCTAACACCGGGGAGCTGTTTTTT,CASRSPGLAGGPNTGELFF
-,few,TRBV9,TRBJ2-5,TGTGCCAGCAGCGTATTGGGGGGAGAGACCCAGTACTTC,CASSVLGGETQYF
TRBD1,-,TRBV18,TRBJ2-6,TGTGCCAGCTCACCACTGAGACAGGGGAGTGGTTCTGGGGCCAACGTCCTGACTTTC,CASSPLRQGSGSGANVLTF
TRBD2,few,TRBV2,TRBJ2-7,TGTGCCAGCAGTGTTCTTAGCGGGGCCGTGTACTTC,CASSVLSGAVYF
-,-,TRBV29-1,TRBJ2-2,TGCAGCGTGGAGAGCGGAAGGATCACCGGGGAGCTGTTTTTT,CSVESGRITGELFF
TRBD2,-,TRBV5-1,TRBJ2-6,TGCGCCAGCAGCTTTGGCGGGAGCTCTGGGGCCAACGTCCTGACTTTC,CASSFGGSSGANVLTF
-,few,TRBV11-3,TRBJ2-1,TGTGCCAGCAGCTTGGGGGGACTTCGGTCCAATGAGCAGTTCTTC,CASSLGGLRSNEQFF
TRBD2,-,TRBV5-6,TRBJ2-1,TGTGCCAGCAGCTTGATCACTAGCGTCAACTACAATGAGCAGTTCTTC,CASSLITSVNYNEQFF
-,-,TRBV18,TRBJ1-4,TGTGCCAGCTCACCTAGACAGACATCGGTAGCAAAAGTGAAACTGTTTTTT,CASSPRQTSVAKVKLFF
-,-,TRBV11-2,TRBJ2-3,TGTGCCAGCAGCTTAGGTGGGGGCCACAGCACAGATACGCAGTATTTT,CASSLGGGHSTDTQYF
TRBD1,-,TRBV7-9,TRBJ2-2,TGTGCCAGCAGCGCTCAGCGGACAGGCTCTAGCGGGGAGCTGTTTTTT,CASSAQRTGSSGELFF
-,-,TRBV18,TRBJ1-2,TGTGCCAGCTCACCGTCACAAGACAGCAACTATGGCTACACCTTC,CASSPSQDSNYGYTF
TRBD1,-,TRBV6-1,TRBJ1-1,TGTGCCAGCAGTGAAAGAACGACAGGGATGAACACTGAAGCTTTCTTT,CASSERTTGMNTEAFF
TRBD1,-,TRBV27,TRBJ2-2,TGTGCCAGCAGTAGAACCGGGACAGGGGGCGCAGGGGGAACCACCGGGGAGCTGTTTTTT,CASSRTGTGGAGGTTGELFF
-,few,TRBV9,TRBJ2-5,TGTGCCAGCAGCGTAGCCGGCCAAGAGACCCAGTACTTC,CASSVAGQETQYF
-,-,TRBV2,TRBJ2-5,TGTGCCAGCAGTGATATAGTAGCCCAAGAGACCCAGTACTTC,CASSDIVAQETQYF
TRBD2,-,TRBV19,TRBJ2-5,TGTGCCAGTAGTATCAGGGGACTAGCGGCCCAAGAGACCCAGTACTTC,CASSIRGLAAQETQYF
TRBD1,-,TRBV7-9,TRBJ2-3,TGTGCCAGCAGCTCAAAACTGGGACAGGTTAGAACAGATACGCAGTATTTT,CASSSKLGQVRTDTQYF
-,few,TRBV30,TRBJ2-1,TGTGCCTGGAGTGCGAGCGGAGATGAGCAGTTCTTC,CAWSASGDEQFF
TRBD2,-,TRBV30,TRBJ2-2,TGTGCCTGGAGGGCGGACCGGGGTAGCGGGGACACCGGGGAGCTGTTTTTT,CAWRADRGSGDTGELFF
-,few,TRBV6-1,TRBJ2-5,TGTGCCAGTTTGACGGGGACATCAGGGTTGGAGACCCAGTACTTC,CASLTGTSGLETQYF
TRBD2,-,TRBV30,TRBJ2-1,TGTGCCTGGAAGACTAGCGGGAGGGCATATGAGCAGTTCTTC,CAWKTSGRAYEQFF
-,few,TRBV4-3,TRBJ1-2,TGCGCCAGCAGCCAAGAAACAGGGCGAGGGTATGGCTACACCTTC,CASSQETGRGYGYTF
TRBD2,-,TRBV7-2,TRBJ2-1,TGTGCCAGCAGCTTAGTGGGACTAGCGGGCTACAATGAGCAGTTCTTC,CASSLVGLAGYNEQFF
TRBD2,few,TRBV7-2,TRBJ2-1,TGTGCCAGCAGCGCGAGACTAGCGGGAGATGAGCAGTTCTTC,CASSARLAGDEQFF
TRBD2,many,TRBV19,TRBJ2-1,TGTGCCAGTAGTATCGGCGGGAGGGCCGTCAATGAGCAGTTCTTC,CASSIGGRAVNEQFF
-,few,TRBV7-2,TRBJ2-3,TGTGCCAGCAGCTTAGGGGCTGATACGCAGTATTTT,CASSLGADTQYF
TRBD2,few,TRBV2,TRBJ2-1,TGTGCCAGCAGGGTTAGCGGGAGCCGCCACAATGAGCAGTTCTTC,CASRVSGSRHNEQFF
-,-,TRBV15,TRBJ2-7,TGTGCCACCAGCAGAGTGGGGGGAGGGGGCTACGAGCAGTACTTC,CATSRVGGGGYEQYF
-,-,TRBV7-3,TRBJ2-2,TGTGCCAGCAGGGACAGGAACACCGGGGAGCTGTTTTTT,CASRDRNTGELFF
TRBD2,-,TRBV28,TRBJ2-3,TGTGCCAGCAGTTTCCCGGGACTAGGCACAGATACGCAGTATTTT,CASSFPGLGTDTQYF
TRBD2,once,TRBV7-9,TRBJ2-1,TGTGCCAGCAGCTTACTAGCGGGCATTGACAATGAGCAGTTCTTC,CASSLLAGIDNEQFF
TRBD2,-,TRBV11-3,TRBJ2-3,TGTGCCAGCTCCCAGGGGACTAGCAGGCCAGATACGCAGTATTTT,CASSQGTSRPDTQYF
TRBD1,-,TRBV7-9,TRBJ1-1,TGTGCCAGCACCCTATCACGGGACAGAGACACCGCTGAAGCTTTCTTT,CASTLSRDRDTAEAFF
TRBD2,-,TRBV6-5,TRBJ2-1,TGTGCCAGCAGAGAACTAGCGGGAGGGAAAAATGAGCAGTTCTTC,CASRELAGGKNEQFF
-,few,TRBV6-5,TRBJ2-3,TGTGCCACCGAAGACCGAGGTGGGACGCAGTATTTT,CATEDRGGTQYF